This T cell receptor (beta chain) was captured in a study of blood T cells in healthy people across ages. This CDR3 is built from 14 residues. From germline, CDR1 is SGHRS and CDR2 YFSETQ. J lost 3 bases, V lost 3 bases, and 3 bases had no gene match. General study findings and limits: No conclusive comparison of naive versus antigen-experienced cells was possible with unsorted PBMCs.

This clonotype was observed a few times. Its matching antigen is unknown. There were healthy Caucasian individuals from Russia, aged 6 to 90, serving as donors. Combining a sample-barcoded 5' primer with a J-beta primer mix, a second PCR ran for 7 to 11 cycles. Carrying 12 random nucleotides, a template-switch adaptor labeled each individual cDNA molecule. TCRdb re-called the 5' RACE reads through MiXCR, storing one row per CDR3 protein. Among 700,000 to 800,000 distinct CDR3 sequences listed, 40% to 45% were seen once. Sequencing was done on a sample of blood. The genes are TRBV5-1 and TRBJ1-1; TRBD1 matches 9 bases. This receptor was identified in a woman aged 55-75 years in good health. The CDR3 DNA sequence: TGCGCCAGCAGCTACCGGGACAGGGACACTGAAGCTTTCTTT. Residues: CASSYRDRDTEAFF.